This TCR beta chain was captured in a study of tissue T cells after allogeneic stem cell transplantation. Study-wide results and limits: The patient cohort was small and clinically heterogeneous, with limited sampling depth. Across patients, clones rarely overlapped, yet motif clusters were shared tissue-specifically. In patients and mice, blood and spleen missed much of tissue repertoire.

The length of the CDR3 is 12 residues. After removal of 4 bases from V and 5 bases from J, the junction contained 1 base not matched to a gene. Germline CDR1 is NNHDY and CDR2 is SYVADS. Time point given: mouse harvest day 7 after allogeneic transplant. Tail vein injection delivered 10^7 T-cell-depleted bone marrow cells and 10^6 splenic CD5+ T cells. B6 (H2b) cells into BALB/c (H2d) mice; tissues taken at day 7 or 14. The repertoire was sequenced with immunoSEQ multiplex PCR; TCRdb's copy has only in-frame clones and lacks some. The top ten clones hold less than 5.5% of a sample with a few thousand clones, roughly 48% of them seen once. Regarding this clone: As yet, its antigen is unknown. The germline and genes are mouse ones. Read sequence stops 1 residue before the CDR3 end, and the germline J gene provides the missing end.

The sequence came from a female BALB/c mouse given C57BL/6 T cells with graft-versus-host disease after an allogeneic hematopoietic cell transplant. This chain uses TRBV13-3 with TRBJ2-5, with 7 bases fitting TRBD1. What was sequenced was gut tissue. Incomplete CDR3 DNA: TGTGCCAGCAGTAACAGGGGAGACACCCAGTAC. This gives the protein CASSNRGDTQY. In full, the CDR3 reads CASSNRGDTQYF.